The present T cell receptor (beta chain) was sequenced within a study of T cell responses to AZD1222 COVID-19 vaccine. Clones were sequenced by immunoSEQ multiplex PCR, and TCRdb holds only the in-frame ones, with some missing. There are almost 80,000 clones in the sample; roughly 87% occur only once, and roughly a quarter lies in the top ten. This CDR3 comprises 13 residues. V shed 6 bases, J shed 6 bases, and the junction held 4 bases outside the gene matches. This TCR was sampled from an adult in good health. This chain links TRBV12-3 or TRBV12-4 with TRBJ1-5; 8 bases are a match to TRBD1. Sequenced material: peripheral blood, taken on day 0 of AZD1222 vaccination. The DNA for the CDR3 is TGTGCCAGCAGGACAGGGGTAGGTCAGCCCCAGCATTTT. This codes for CASRTGVGQPQHF.